The 9 T cell receptor beta chains presented below share a single source sample, sequenced in a study of CD4+ T cells in melanoma (dated by TCRdb to the early 2020s). The method behind the library was the immunoSEQ multiplex PCR assay. TCRdb holds this immuneACCESS table with in-frame rearrangements only. Some clones are missing; in checked studies, unresolved V genes explain under half, and the rest has no known cause. A total of 20,000 to 25,000 clones appear in this sample, around 80% of them only once. The ten largest clones capture roughly 4% of the sample. Source material: cells from a culture (not recorded whether cultured in vitro). Receptor source: a human donor with melanoma.

This clone appeared once. This rearrangement joins TRBV6-1 to TRBJ1-1, with D hard to call. The V and J ends lost 4 bases and 1 base respectively, with 13 bases between them. This CDR3 is 15 amino acids long. Looked up from germline, CDR1 is MNHNS and CDR2 is SASEGT. CDR3 sequence reads: CASSARSGGNTEAFF. The DNA for the CDR3 is TGTGCCAGCAGTGCCCGGAGTGGAGGGAACACTGAAGCTTTCTTT.

The genes are TRBV12-5 and TRBJ2-1; 8 bases agree with TRBD2. Germline V gene lookup returns CDR1 LGHNT and CDR2 FRNRAP. The CDR3 has 14 amino acids. V lost 2 bases and J lost 8; bases outside the gene matches: 5. CDR3 DNA: TGTGCTAGTGGTTTGACGGGGGGGGGTTATGAGCAGTTCTTC. It is translated as CASGLTGGGYEQFF. Together with reference TRBV12-5 and TRBJ2-1, the CDR3 gives the full variable domain: DARVTQTPRHKVTEMGQEVTMRCQPILGHNTVFWYRQTMMQGLELLAYFRNRAPLDDSGMPKDRFSAEMPDATLATLKIQPSEPRDSAVYFCASGLTGGGYEQFFGPGTRLTVL.

V and J are TRBV30 and TRBJ2-7; weak D call: TRBD2 (6 bases). Germline assignment: CDR1 GTSNPN and CDR2 SVGIG (reference sequence). There are 14 residues in the CDR3. V gave up 4 bases and J gave up 2 bases, with 15 bases separating them. CDR3 bases: TGTGCCTGGAATACGGGACTTCAAGCCTACGAGCAGTACTTC. Its protein product is CAWNTGLQAYEQYF.

This chain links TRBV5-1 with TRBJ2-4, with D unclear. Trimming removed 4 bases at V and 2 bases at J, with 13 bases between. This CDR3 contains 15 residues. Per the germline V gene, CDR1 is SGHRS and CDR2 is YFSETQ. This CDR3 is CASSTQPSTKNIQYF. The CDR3 bases are TGCGCCAGCAGCACTCAACCTAGTACCAAAAACATTCAGTACTTC.

The rearrangement uses TRBV5-1 and TRBJ2-3; TRBD2 aligns across 7 bases. CDR1 is SGHRS, CDR2 YFSETQ, per germline. The CDR3 runs to 14 residues. J lost 1 base, V lost 6 bases, and 5 bases had no gene match. The CDR3 reads CASTPGGRTDTQYF. Written as DNA, the CDR3 is TGCGCCAGCACTCCGGGGGGACGCACAGATACGCAGTATTTT.

This clone was seen only once. The V gene is TRBV7-8, the J gene TRBJ2-1; 11 nucleotides match TRBD2. Germline trimming cut 1 base from V and 0 bases from J; bases unmatched to any gene: 5. CDR3 length equals 18 residues. Germline CDR1 SGHVS, CDR2 FQNEAQ. The DNA of the CDR3 is TGTGCCAGCAGCTTAGGACTAGCGGGGAAAAGCTCCTACAATGAGCAGTTCTTC. Amino acids: CASSLGLAGKSSYNEQFF. Together with reference TRBV7-8 and TRBJ2-1, the CDR3 gives the full variable domain: GAGVSQSPRYKVAKRGQDVALRCDPISGHVSLFWYQQALGQGPEFLTYFQNEAQLDKSGLPSDRFFAERPEGSVSTLKIQRTQQEDSAVYLCASSLGLAGKSSYNEQFFGPGTRLTVL.

The chain joins TRBV29-1 to TRBJ1-4, with a tentative D call TRBD1 (5 bases). Trimming took off 7 bases at V and 4 bases at J, with 13 bases between the two ends. Germline-derived CDR1 and CDR2 are SQVTM and ANQGSEA. CDR3 length equals 13 residues. The CDR3 sequence: CSARKGYNEKLFF. The CDR3 nucleotides are TGCAGCGCCCGCAAGGGGTATAATGAAAAACTGTTTTTT.

This sequence joins TRBV12-5 and TRBJ1-5; D remains unclear. Deletions cut 3 bases from V and 9 bases from J, with 6 bases between. The CDR3 is made up of 11 amino acids. Germline loops: CDR1 LGHNT, CDR2 FRNRAP. The CDR3 region has the DNA TGTGCTAGTGGTTTAAGGAGGCCCCAGCATTTT. It codes for CASGLRRPQHF.

V gene TRBV30 combines with J gene TRBJ2-2; the D gene is possibly TRBD1 (7 bases). This CDR3 comprises 15 residues. Germline V gene data show CDR1 as GTSNPN and CDR2 as SVGIG (reference sequence). Trimming cost V 4 bases and J 0 bases, with 12 bases left between them. This CDR3 reads CAWTRDRTNTGELFF. The CDR3 DNA is TGTGCCTGGACGCGGGACAGAACGAACACCGGGGAGCTGTTTTTT. The full variable domain, with the rest looked up from reference TRBV30 and TRBJ2-2, is SQTIHQWPATLVQPVGSPLSLECTVEGTSNPNLYWYRQAAGRGLQLLFYSVGIGQISSEVPQNLSASRPQDRQFILSSKKLLLSDSGFYLCAWTRDRTNTGELFFGEGSRLTVL.